This T cell receptor beta chain was recovered during a study of high-grade serous ovarian cancer treatment subgroups. Background on the study: On average, just over 14,000 reads and 7,000 to 8,000 unique TCR beta rearrangements were obtained per sample.

Tumor tissue was taken before any definitive surgery or chemotherapy was given. As concerns this clone: Antigen specificity is unknown.

The study's findings and limits: Without spatial data, bulk sequencing limits insight into HGSC tumor diversity. Repertoire analysis covered CDR3 alone, not CDR1 or CDR2. TCR relatedness rose with neoantigen level and trended with mutation load.

This CDR3 has 14 amino acids. Between the trimmed V and J ends, which lost 6 bases and 0 bases, there was a span of 9 bases. Germline CDR1 SNHLY, CDR2 FYNNEI. Sequenced by immunoSEQ multiplex PCR; TCRdb stores in-frame clones only, minus some. The table shows 7,500 to 9,000 clones, with roughly 76% occurring only once. This TCR was sampled from a human donor with high-grade serous ovarian cancer. The sequencing sample was made of tumor tissue. The J gene is TRBJ1-5, the V gene TRBV2, with unresolved D. This CDR3 is CASRGGNSNQPQHF. The CDR3 DNA is TGTGCCAGCAGGGGTGGAAATAGCAATCAGCCCCAGCATTTT. The whole variable domain, filled in from reference TRBV2 and TRBJ1-5, reads EPEVTQTPSHQVTQMGQEVILRCVPISNHLYFYWYRQILGQKVEFLVSFYNNEISEKSEIFDDQFSVERPDGSNFTLKIRSTKLEDSAMYFCASRGGNSNQPQHFGDGTRLSIL.